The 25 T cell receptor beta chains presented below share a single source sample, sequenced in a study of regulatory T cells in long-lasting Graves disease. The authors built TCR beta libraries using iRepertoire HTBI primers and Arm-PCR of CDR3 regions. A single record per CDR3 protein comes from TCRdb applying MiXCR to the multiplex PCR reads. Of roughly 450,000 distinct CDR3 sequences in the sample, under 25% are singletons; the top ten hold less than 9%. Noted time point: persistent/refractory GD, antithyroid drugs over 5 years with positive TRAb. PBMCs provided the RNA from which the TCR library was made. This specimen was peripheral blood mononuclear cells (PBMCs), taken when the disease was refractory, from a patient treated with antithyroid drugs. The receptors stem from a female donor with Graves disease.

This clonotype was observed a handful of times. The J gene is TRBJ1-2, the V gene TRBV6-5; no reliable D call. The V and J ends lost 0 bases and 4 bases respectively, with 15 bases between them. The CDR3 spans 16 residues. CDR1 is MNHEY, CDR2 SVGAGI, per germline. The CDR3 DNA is TGTGCCAGCAGTTACTCGATGGGCCTCGGCAGCTATGGCTACACCTTC. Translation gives CASSYSMGLGSYGYTF.

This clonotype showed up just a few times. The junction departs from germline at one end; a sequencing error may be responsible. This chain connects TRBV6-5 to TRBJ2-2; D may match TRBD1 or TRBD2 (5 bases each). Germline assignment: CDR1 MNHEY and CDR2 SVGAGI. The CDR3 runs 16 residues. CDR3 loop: CASGYSRGVWDGELFF. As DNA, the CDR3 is TGTGCCAGCGGTTACTCGAGAGGGGTGTGGGACGGGGAGCTGTTTTTT.

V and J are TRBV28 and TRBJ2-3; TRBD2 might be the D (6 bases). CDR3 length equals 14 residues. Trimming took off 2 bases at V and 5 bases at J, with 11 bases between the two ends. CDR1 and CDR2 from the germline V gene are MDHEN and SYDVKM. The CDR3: CASSLTGVIDTQYF. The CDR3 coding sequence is TGTGCCAGCAGTTTAACGGGAGTGATAGATACGCAGTATTTT. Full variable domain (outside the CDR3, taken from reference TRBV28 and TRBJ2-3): DVKVTQSSRYLVKRTGEKVFLECVQDMDHENMFWYRQDPGLGLRLIYFSYDVKMKEKGDIPEGYSVSREKKERFSLILESASTNQTSMYLCASSLTGVIDTQYFGPGTRLTVL.

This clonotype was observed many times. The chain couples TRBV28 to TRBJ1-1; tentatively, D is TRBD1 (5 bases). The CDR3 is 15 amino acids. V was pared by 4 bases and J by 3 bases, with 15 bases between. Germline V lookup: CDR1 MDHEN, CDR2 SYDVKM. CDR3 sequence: CASSSNFGGYTEAFF. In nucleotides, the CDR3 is TGTGCCAGCAGTTCAAACTTTGGGGGTTACACTGAAGCTTTCTTT.

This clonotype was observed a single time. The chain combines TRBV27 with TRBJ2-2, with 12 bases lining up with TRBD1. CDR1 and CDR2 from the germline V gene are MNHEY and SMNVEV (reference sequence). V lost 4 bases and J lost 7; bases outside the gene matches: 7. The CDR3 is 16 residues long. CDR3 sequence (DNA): TGTGCCAGCAGTTCTGGGACAGGGGGCGAATACGGGGAGCTGTTTTTT. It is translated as CASSSGTGGEYGELFF.

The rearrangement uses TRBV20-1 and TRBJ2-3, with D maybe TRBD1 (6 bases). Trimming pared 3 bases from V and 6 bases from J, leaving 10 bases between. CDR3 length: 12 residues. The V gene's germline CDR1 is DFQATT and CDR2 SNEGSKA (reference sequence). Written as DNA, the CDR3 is TGCAGTGCTAGCAGGGGACGGGATACGCAGTATTTT. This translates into CSASRGRDTQYF.

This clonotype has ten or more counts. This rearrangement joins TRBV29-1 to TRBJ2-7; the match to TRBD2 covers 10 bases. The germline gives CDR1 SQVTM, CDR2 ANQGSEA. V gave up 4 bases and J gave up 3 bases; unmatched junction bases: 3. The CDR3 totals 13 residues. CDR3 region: CSVGKREGYEQYF. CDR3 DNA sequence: TGCAGCGTTGGGAAGCGGGAGGGCTACGAGCAGTACTTC.

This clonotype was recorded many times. CDR3 nucleotide sequence: TGTGCCAGCAGCCAAGATGTCGTTACCTACGAGCAGTACTTC. Its protein is CASSQDVVTYEQYF. The chain recombines TRBV3-1 with TRBJ2-7, with D unresolved. The CDR3 sequence is 14 residues long. V was shortened by 0 bases and J by 2 bases, with 8 bases between the two germline ends. CDR1 is LGHDT and CDR2 is YNNKEL in the germline V gene (reference sequence).

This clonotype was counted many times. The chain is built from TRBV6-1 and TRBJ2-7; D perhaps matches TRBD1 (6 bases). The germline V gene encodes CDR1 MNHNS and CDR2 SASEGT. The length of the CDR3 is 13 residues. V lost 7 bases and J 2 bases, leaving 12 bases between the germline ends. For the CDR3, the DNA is TGTGCCAGCATATCGACAGGTACCTACGAGCAGTACTTC. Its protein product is CASISTGTYEQYF.

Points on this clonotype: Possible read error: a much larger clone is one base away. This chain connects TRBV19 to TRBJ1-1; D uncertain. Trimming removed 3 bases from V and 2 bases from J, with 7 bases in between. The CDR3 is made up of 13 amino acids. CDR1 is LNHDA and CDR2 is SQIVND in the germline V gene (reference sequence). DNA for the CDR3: TGTGCCAGTAGTATCGGGTTCAACACTGAAGCTTTCTTT. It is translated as CASSIGFNTEAFF. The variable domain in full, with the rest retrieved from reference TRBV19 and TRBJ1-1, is DGGITQSPKYLFRKEGQNVTLSCEQNLNHDAMYWYRQDPGQGLRLIYYSQIVNDFQKGDIAEGYSVSREKKESFPLTVTSAQKNPTAFYLCASSIGFNTEAFFGQGTRLTVV.

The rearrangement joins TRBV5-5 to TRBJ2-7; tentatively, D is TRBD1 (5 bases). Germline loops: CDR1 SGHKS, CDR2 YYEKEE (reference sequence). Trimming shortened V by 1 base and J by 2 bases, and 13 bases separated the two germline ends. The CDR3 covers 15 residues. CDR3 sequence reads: CASSLFAGSAYEQYF. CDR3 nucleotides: TGTGCCAGCAGCTTGTTCGCAGGGTCCGCCTACGAGCAGTACTTC. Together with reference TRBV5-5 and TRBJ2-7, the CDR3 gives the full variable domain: DAGVTQSPTHLIKTRGQQVTLRCSPISGHKSVSWYQQVLGQGPQFIFQYYEKEERGRGNFPDRFSARQFPNYSSELNVNALLLGDSALYLCASSLFAGSAYEQYFGPGTRLTVT.

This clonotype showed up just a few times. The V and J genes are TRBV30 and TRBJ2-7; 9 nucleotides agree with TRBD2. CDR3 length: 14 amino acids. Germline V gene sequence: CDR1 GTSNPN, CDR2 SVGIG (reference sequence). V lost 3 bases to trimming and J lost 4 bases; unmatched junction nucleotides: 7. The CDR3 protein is CAWSPPTSGYEQYF. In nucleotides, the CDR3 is TGTGCCTGGAGCCCTCCGACTAGCGGATACGAGCAGTACTTC.

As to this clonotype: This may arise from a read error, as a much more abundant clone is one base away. This chain's CDR3 is CSARDIYVYTF. In DNA form, the CDR3 reads TGCAGTGCTAGGGACATCTATGTCTACACCTTC. V is TRBV20-1 and J is TRBJ1-2; D may be TRBD1 (5 bases). The CDR3 loop spans 11 amino acids. Germline CDR1 DFQATT, CDR2 SNEGSKA (reference sequence).

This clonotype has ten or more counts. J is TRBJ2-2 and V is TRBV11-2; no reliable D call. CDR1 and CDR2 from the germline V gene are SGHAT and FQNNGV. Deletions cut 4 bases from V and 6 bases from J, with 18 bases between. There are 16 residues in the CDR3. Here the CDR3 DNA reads TGTGCCAGCAGCTCGGGCGCCAGTGGGGTTTCCGGGGAGCTGTTTTTT. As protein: CASSSGASGVSGELFF.

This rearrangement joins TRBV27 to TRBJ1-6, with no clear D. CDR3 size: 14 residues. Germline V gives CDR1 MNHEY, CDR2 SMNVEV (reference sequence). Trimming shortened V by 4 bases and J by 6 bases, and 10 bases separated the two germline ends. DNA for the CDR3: TGTGCCAGCAGTTCGGGTAGCAGTAATTCACCCCTCCACTTT. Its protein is CASSSGSSNSPLHF.

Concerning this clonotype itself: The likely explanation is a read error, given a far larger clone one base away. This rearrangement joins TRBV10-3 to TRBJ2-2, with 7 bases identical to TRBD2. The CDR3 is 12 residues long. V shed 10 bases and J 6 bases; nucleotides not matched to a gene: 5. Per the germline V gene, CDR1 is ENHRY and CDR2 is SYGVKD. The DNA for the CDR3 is TGTGCCAGCATGGGGGGGTCCGGGGAGCTGTTTTTT. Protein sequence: CASMGGSGELFF.

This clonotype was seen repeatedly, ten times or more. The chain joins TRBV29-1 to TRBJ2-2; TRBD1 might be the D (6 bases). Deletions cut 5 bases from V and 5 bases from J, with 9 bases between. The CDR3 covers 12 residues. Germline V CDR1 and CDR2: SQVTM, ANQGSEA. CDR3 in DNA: TGCAGCGTTAACAGGGTTACCGGGGAGCTGTTTTTT. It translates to CSVNRVTGELFF.

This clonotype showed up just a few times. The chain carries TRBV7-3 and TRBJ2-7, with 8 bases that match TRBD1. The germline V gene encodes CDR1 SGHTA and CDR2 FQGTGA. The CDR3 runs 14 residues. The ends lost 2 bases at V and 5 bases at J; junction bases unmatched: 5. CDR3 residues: CASSLSGQGHEQYF. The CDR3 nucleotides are TGTGCCAGCAGCTTATCCGGACAGGGTCACGAGCAGTACTTC.

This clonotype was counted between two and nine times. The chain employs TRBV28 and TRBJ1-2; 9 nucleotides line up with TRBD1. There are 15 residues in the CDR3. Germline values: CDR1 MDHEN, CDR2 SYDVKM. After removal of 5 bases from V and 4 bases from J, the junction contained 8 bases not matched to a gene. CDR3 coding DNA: TGTGCCAGCAGTCCCCGGACAGGGGTGGCCTATGGCTACACCTTC. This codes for CASSPRTGVAYGYTF.

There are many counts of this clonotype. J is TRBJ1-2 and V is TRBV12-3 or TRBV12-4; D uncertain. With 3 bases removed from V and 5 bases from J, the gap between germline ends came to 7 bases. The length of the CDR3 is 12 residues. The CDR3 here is CASSFLEYGYTF. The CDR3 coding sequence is TGTGCCAGCAGTTTCCTCGAATATGGCTACACCTTC.

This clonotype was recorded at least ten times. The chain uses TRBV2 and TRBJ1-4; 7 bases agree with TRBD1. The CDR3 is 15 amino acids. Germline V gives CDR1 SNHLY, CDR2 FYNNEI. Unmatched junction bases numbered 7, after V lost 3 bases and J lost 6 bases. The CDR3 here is CASSDRQGDYEKLFF. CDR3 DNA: TGTGCCAGCAGTGATAGACAGGGTGATTATGAAAAACTGTTTTTT.

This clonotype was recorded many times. In DNA, the CDR3 is TGTGCCAGCTCATCGCCGGGGACAGGGTCCTACGAGCAGTACTTC. Translated: CASSSPGTGSYEQYF. V is TRBV18 and J is TRBJ2-7; 9 bases map to TRBD1. This CDR3 is built from 15 residues. Germline V gives CDR1 KGHSH, CDR2 LQKENI. The V and J ends lost 5 bases and 1 base, in that order; junction bases with no gene match: 6.

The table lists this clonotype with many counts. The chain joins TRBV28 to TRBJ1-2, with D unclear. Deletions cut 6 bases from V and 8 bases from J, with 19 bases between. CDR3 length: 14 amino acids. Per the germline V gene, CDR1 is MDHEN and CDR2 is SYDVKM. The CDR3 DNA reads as TGTGCCAGCAGGGTGGTCGGGTATATGAGGGGCTACACCTTC. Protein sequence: CASRVVGYMRGYTF.

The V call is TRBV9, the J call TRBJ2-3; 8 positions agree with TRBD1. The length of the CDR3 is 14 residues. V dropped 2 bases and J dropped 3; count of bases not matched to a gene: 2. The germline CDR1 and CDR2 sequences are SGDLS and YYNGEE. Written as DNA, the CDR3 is TGTGCCAGCAGCGTTAGACAGGGGACAGATACGCAGTATTTT. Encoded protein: CASSVRQGTDTQYF.

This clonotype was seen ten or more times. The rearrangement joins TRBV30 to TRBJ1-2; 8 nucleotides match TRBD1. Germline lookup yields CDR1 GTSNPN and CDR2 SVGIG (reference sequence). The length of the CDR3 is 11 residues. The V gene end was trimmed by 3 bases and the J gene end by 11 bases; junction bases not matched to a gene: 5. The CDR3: CAWRRQGAYTF. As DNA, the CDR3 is TGTGCCTGGAGAAGGCAGGGGGCTTACACCTTC. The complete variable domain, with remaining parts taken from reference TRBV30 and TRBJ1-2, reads SQTIHQWPATLVQPVGSPLSLECTVEGTSNPNLYWYRQAAGRGLQLLFYSVGIGQISSEVPQNLSASRPQDRQFILSSKKLLLSDSGFYLCAWRRQGAYTFGSGTRLTVV.